This T cell receptor beta chain was profiled in a study of T cell responses to AZD1222 COVID-19 vaccine listed by TCRdb under 2021. With regard to the full study: A total of 233 trial participants underwent TCR sequencing, of whom roughly 210 had received two doses of AZD1222 and some 25 had received two doses of the MenACWY control vaccine. Trial participants were enrolled by age into 18-55, 56-69 and 70-plus year subgroups, with 148, 28 and 57 TCR-sequenced participants respectively. Beyond this particular receptor, the publication reports: Participants were mostly white British, with more females than males. The authors suggested clonal diversity may have been underestimated. Because no day 14 peak-response samples were available, the repertoires could be characterized only after the peak T cell response. The 56-69-year group was small, and its depth increase did not reach significance, likely because of low power. Nearly half of unique spike-specific TCRs reportedly recognized epitopes outside regions mutated in the B.1.351 and B.1.1.7 variants. Spike-specific TCR breadth and depth rose significantly after two AZD1222 doses compared with day 0 and with MenACWY recipients. Vaccine-associated CD4 TCRs spanned the whole spike protein, with dominant responses in regions 160-218 and 743-854. Only five to seven AZD1222 recipients were SARS-CoV-2 seropositive at baseline, limiting conclusions about previously exposed vaccinees.

Sequences SEHNR (CDR1) and FQNEAQ (CDR2) are obtained from the germline V gene (reference sequence). The CDR3 measures 15 amino acids from cysteine to phenylalanine. Only CDR3 DNA remains: 45 bases, in frame from the first base. The trim is 5 bases for V and 0 bases for J, with a gap of 14 bases between the germline ends. The CDR3 regions of human TCRbeta chains were analyzed by immunosequencing. From the authors' description of their analysis: TCRs in the repertoires were matched against a reference library of SARS-CoV-2-specific TCRs that had been generated with the MIRA antigen-specificity platform. Breadth was defined as the fraction of unique TCRs that were SARS-CoV-2-associated. Depth was defined as the fraction of total T cells that were SARS-CoV-2-associated. Using the MIRA data, each spike-specific TCR was mapped to the spike region that the TCR reacts to and placed in a CD4 or CD8 class. Log10-transformed breadth and depth values were compared by one-way ANOVA with Sidak's multiple comparisons tests. The immuneACCESS repertoire file appears here via TCRdb, limited to in-frame rearrangements. These files lack a portion of the clones; in checked studies, under half of the deficit traces to unresolved V genes, and the cause of the others is not known. V and J calls and clone size are as listed in that table; D and trimming were resolved from the DNA. The sample table contains approximately 150,000 clones; only one count was recorded for approximately 86% of them. The ten largest clones take up roughly 5.2% of the sample.

The time point label of this sample denotes: about 28 days (+/-7) after the second vaccine dose. The sample's treatment or condition, from its label and the paper: meningococcal conjugate vaccine given as trial control. Vaccinee samples came from UK trials COV001 and COV002, including a single-blind randomized controlled phase 2/3 trial of AZD1222 (ChAdOx1 nCoV-19) in healthy adults. For TCRbeta chain sequencing, PBMC samples were collected from trial participants at day 0 and at day 28 after the second dose. Concerning this clone: Its cognate antigen has yet to be identified. Per-base quality was not reported, and no clone a single base away is much larger than it.

Source: peripheral blood, taken 28 days after the second dose of the MenACWY control vaccine. The chain links TRBV7-9 with TRBJ2-7; the D gene is possibly TRBD1 or TRBD2, with 5 bases matching each. The TCR comes from an adult who received the MenACWY meningococcal vaccine as a control. The CDR3 region: CASSPRGPTSYEQYF. The DNA sequence reads TGTGCCAGCAGCCCGAGGGGACCCACCTCCTACGAGCAGTACTTC.